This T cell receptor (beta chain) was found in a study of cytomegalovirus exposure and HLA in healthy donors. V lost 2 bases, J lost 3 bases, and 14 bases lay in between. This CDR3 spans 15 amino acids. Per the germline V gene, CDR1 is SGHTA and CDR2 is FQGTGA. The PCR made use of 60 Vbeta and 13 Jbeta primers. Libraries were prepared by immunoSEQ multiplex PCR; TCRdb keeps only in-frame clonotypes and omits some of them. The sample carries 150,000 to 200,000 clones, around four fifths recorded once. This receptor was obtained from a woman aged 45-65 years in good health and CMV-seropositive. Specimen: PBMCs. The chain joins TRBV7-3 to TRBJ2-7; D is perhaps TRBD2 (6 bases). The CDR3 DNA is TGTGCCAGCAGCTTATTTGGCGGGGTTAGCTACGAGCAGTACTTC. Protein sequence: CASSLFGGVSYEQYF.